This T cell receptor (beta chain) stems from a study of identical twins. There are a few counts of this clonotype. Its antigen remains unknown. One entry per CDR3 protein results from TCRdb running MiXCR on the 5' RACE reads. The sample lists about 1.7 million distinct CDR3 sequences; under 35% were seen once. V lost 4 bases, J lost 0 bases, and 9 bases lay in between. Looked up from germline, CDR1 is LGHDT and CDR2 is YNNKEL (reference sequence). The CDR3 spans 14 residues. Study-level points and caveats: The more abundant beta clonotypes in cord blood had fewer insertions, and memory repertoires did not show this. The analysis was cross-sectional rather than longitudinal within donors.

This sequence joins TRBV3-1 and TRBJ2-5; D is ambiguous. The clonotype originates from a newborn girl in good health. The source material was cord blood. This chain's CDR3 is CASSLLAYQETQYF. The CDR3, as DNA: TGTGCCAGCAGCCTCTTGGCGTACCAAGAGACCCAGTACTTC.